Each of the 13 T cell receptor beta chains below was sequenced from the same sample in a study of blood T cell repertoires in COVID-19. Assay used: immunoSEQ multiplex PCR; TCRdb lists only in-frame clones, some missing. The sample includes under 130,000 clones, over 75% of them seen just once. Sample: peripheral blood. These receptors originate from a human donor in a cohort sampled during active or convalescent COVID-19.

The table lists this clone with a few counts. The CDR3 loop reads CASSGQGHGYTF. CDR3 coding DNA: TGTGCCAGCAGCGGACAGGGACATGGCTACACCTTC. This chain connects TRBV2 to TRBJ1-2; 8 bases agree with TRBD1. The CDR3 runs to 12 residues. With 6 bases clipped from V and 6 bases from J, the junction kept 3 bases outside the gene matches. Germline CDR1 SNHLY, CDR2 FYNNEI.

J is TRBJ1-1 and V is TRBV3-1 (or the pseudogene TRBV3-2); D ambiguous. This CDR3 spans 15 amino acids. Trimming cost V 2 bases and J 4 bases, with 14 bases left between them. Germline assignment: CDR1 LGHDT and CDR2 YNNKEL (reference sequence). The DNA of the CDR3 is TGTGCCAGCAGCCAACTAAGGCGGGAAGGCACTGAAGCTTTCTTT. It specifies CASSQLRREGTEAFF.

The genes are TRBV7-9 and TRBJ1-1, with unresolved D. V shed 0 bases and J shed 3 bases, with 11 bases lying between them. The CDR3 consists of 15 residues. The germline V gene encodes CDR1 SEHNR and CDR2 FQNEAQ (reference sequence). CDR3 residues: CASSLATGLYTEAFF. The CDR3 nucleotides are TGTGCCAGCAGCTTAGCGACGGGGTTGTACACTGAAGCTTTCTTT. Looking up the rest from reference TRBV7-9 and TRBJ1-1 gives the full variable domain: DTGVSQNPRHKITKRGQNVTFRCDPISEHNRLYWYRQTLGQGPEFLTYFQNEAQLEKSRLLSDRFSAERPKGSFSTLEIQRTEQGDSAMYLCASSLATGLYTEAFFGQGTRLTVV.

The chain uses TRBV5-1 and TRBJ1-3, with 7 bases matching TRBD1. Germline CDR1 SGHRS, CDR2 YFSETQ. With V trimmed by 0 bases and J by 1 base, 7 bases remained unmatched. This CDR3 is 17 amino acids long. CDR3 in amino acids: CASSLGQGVMSGNTIYF. The DNA for the CDR3 is TGCGCCAGCAGCTTGGGGCAGGGGGTTATGTCTGGAAACACCATATATTTT.

J is TRBJ1-1 and V is TRBV20-1; TRBD1 might be the D (5 bases). The germline V gene has CDR1 DFQATT and CDR2 SNEGSKA (reference sequence). The V end lost 3 bases, the J end lost 5 bases, and 13 bases lay between the germline ends. This CDR3 is built from 13 residues. The CDR3 DNA is TGCAGTGCTAGTCCCCTCAGGGCTACTGAAGCTTTCTTT. Its translation: CSASPLRATEAFF.

A single count supports this clone. The CDR3 bases are TGCGCCAGCAGCCCCCGCCAGGGTGACACTGAAGCTTTCTTT. The encoded protein is CASSPRQGDTEAFF. The J gene is TRBJ1-1, the V gene TRBV4-1; TRBD1 might be the D (5 bases). V lost 4 bases and J lost 3, with 12 bases in between. The CDR3 has 14 amino acids. Germline values: CDR1 MGHRA, CDR2 YSYEKL.

The chain has TRBV7-3 and TRBJ2-1; D is possibly TRBD1 (5 bases). This CDR3 is built from 15 residues. From germline, CDR1 is SGHTA and CDR2 FQGTGA. Trimming took off 4 bases at V and 2 bases at J, with 12 bases between the two ends. CDR3 coding DNA: TGTGCCAGCAGCTATCGGCTAGGGGCCTACAATGAGCAGTTCTTC. It yields the protein CASSYRLGAYNEQFF.

V usage is TRBV5-1 and J usage is TRBJ2-1; 7 bases align to TRBD2. The CDR3 runs to 14 residues. The V segment lost 3 bases and the J segment 3 bases; nucleotides outside the gene matches: 3. Germline assignment: CDR1 SGHRS and CDR2 YFSETQ. CDR3 sequence: CASSSGLLYNEQFF. CDR3 DNA: TGCGCCAGCAGCTCGGGACTACTCTACAATGAGCAGTTCTTC.

This sequence joins TRBV7-6 and TRBJ2-2, with 7 bases matching TRBD1. V gave up 5 bases and J gave up 1 base; unmatched junction bases: 16. Germline-derived CDR1 and CDR2 are SGHVS and FNYEAQ. The CDR3 length is 19 residues. The CDR3 spells CASSHHDRVKQLNTGELFF. In DNA, the CDR3 is TGTGCCAGCAGCCATCACGACAGGGTGAAGCAACTGAACACCGGGGAGCTGTTTTTT.

V is TRBV18 and J is TRBJ2-7; D possibly corresponds to TRBD2 (6 bases). In germline, CDR1 is KGHSH, CDR2 LQKENI. The CDR3 length is 16 residues. V lost 3 bases, J lost 7 bases, and 22 bases lay in between. The CDR3 is CASSPGGSTPRREQYF. In nucleotides, the CDR3 is TGTGCCAGCTCACCGGGGGGATCAACCCCCCGGAGGGAGCAGTACTTC.

This chain connects TRBV6-5 to TRBJ2-7, with a tentative D call TRBD2 (6 bases). Germline V gene data show CDR1 as MNHEY and CDR2 as SVGAGI. V was pared by 6 bases and J by 6 bases, with 9 bases between. The CDR3 runs to 11 residues. CDR3 loop: CASRGGAEQYF. CDR3 DNA sequence: TGTGCCAGCAGGGGCGGGGCCGAGCAGTACTTC.

The rearrangement links TRBV7-2 to TRBJ1-2; no definite D call. The germline CDR1 and CDR2 sequences are SGHTA and FQGNSA. V was pared by 5 bases and J by 4 bases, with 17 bases between. The CDR3 has 15 residues. CDR3 region: CASSTNKAHPYGYTF. The CDR3 nucleotides are TGTGCCAGCAGCACTAACAAGGCCCACCCCTATGGCTACACCTTC.

V and J are TRBV6-5 and TRBJ1-1; tentative D call: TRBD1 (5 bases). Trimming pared 4 bases from V and 6 bases from J, leaving 9 bases between. The CDR3 runs 12 residues. Looked up from germline, CDR1 is MNHEY and CDR2 is SVGAGI. The CDR3 is CASSSQGPEAFF. The CDR3 DNA follows: TGTGCCAGCAGTTCCCAGGGTCCTGAAGCTTTCTTT.